The following is a TCR beta chain sequence with its context. No antigen is known for it. It has no much larger one-base neighbor in the sample; base qualities were not kept. The sample originates from a study of blood T cells in healthy people across ages (dated by TCRdb to about 2015). Study-wide context: In model experiments, roughly one uniquely barcoded TCR beta cDNA molecule per two T cells was captured by template switching. Age-related changes in TCR beta repertoire diversity were measured in the study by deep sequencing normalized with unique cDNA molecular identifiers. The donors were divided into four age groups: young (average around 17 years), middle-aged (about 40), aged (approximately 64) and long-lived (about 90). To avoid experimental bias, donors of different ages were randomly spread across the sequencing lanes. Two additional independent replicas of 1 million unique cDNA reads from the same blood draw were analyzed for two donors (one aged 18 to 30 and one aged 80 or older). Broader findings and caveats from the paper: Total diversity estimates from one million sequenced T cells were considered lower bounds and underestimates. Since profiling was done on bulk unsorted PBMCs, naive and antigen-experienced compartments could not be conclusively compared. Because donor CMV infection status was unknown, age-related changes in expanded clonotypes were potentially confounded. There was a strong correlation between observed TCR beta diversity and the percentage of naive T cells measured by flow cytometry. Observed TCR beta diversity per million T cells fell roughly linearly with age, and a significant reduction was already apparent by age roughly 40. Compared with the aged group, the long-lived group had more naive CD4+ T cells, fewer expanded clones and increased TCR diversity, suggesting age selection.

The 40 or so donors, aged about 6 to 95 years, were systemically healthy Caucasian individuals from Russia. About 10 milliliters of peripheral blood were collected from each donor into EDTA-treated Vacutainer tubes. PBMCs were isolated by Ficoll-Paque density-gradient centrifugation, with at least 7 million obtained per sample. Total RNA, at least 6 micrograms per sample, was extracted from PBMCs with Trizol reagent. Naive CD45RAhigh/CD27high T cell percentages were measured by flow cytometry on a PBMC aliquot from every donor. Trimming takes 6 bases from V and 8 bases from J, and the germline ends sit 13 bases apart. The CDR3 spans 13 residues, from the cysteine through the phenylalanine. Only the CDR3 region is kept as DNA, spanning 39 bases read in frame from base 1. Looking up the germline V gene yields CDR1 MGHRA and CDR2 YSYEKL. Libraries were constructed by 5' RACE. The instrument was an Illumina HiSeq 2500. The second PCR ran for about 6 to 12 cycles and used a J-beta primer mix along with a sample-barcoded 5' primer. A unique molecular identifier was introduced onto each TCR beta cDNA molecule by a template-switch 5' adaptor carrying 12 random nucleotides. At least 2.5 million CDR3-containing paired-end reads were obtained from each sample. First-strand cDNA was synthesized from all RNA with the Mint cDNA synthesis kit, primed by a TRBC-specific oligonucleotide. Following uracil-DNA glycosylase treatment, a first 18-cycle PCR with universal primers M1SS and BC2_uni_R was performed on all cDNA. Per the source publication's procedure: Normalization of each sample was performed by random selection of 1 million high-quality reads, each carrying a distinct molecular identifier. Reads sharing molecular identifiers were discarded rather than binned into consensus sequences. MiTCR, with a Q25 quality threshold and the strictest error-elimination algorithm, was used for CDR3 identification, clonotype clustering and error correction. Lower-bound total TCR beta diversity was estimated with a nonparametric unseen species model using Euler transformation. TCRdb itself trimmed the public reads at Q25 with fastp, ran MiXCR and retained productive beta chains. Rows are unified per CDR3 protein, each entry keeping the most common DNA and genes. In this record, the V and J calls reflect TCRdb's handling and not the investigators' own analysis. The sample table shows about a million distinct CDR3 sequences, and 35% to 45% are seen once. The ten largest account for about an eighth of the sample.

This TCR derives from a man aged 18 to 29 in good health. Sequenced material: blood. Recombination linked TRBV4-1 to TRBJ1-4; the D gene is not confidently resolved. Here is the DNA: TGCGCCAGCAGTTTAAGAGCGGGCGAAAAACTGTTTTTT. This encodes CASSLRAGEKLFF.